This record covers a single T cell receptor (beta chain). The antigen remains undetermined. This entry is derived from a study of blood T cells in healthy people across ages. In terms of origin and age, donors were healthy Caucasian individuals from Russia aged roughly 6 to 100. Each donor's blood draw was 8.5 to 10 milliliters of peripheral blood. PCR was performed a second time for about 7 to 12 cycles using a sample-barcoded 5' primer and a J-beta primer mix. Every single cDNA molecule received a tag from a template-switch adaptor with 12 random nucleotides. TCRdb reprocessed the 5' RACE reads via MiXCR and lists one record per CDR3 protein. Of hundreds of thousands of distinct CDR3 sequences in the sample, more than 25% were seen once. The germline CDR1 and CDR2 sequences are SGHNT and YENEEA. With V trimmed by 2 bases and J by 6 bases, 4 bases remained unmatched. This CDR3 has 14 amino acids. Study-wide results and limits: The recorded TCR beta diversity per million T cells decreased in a roughly linear manner with age.

The sequence came from a woman older than 75 in good health. The sample consisted of blood. The chain couples TRBV11-3 to TRBJ2-1, with TRBD2 identical over 7 bases. CDR3 amino acids: CASSLSPGGNEQFF. The CDR3 DNA reads TGTGCCAGCAGCTTATCCCCGGGGGGCAATGAGCAGTTCTTC. Full variable domain (remainder filled in from reference TRBV11-3 and TRBJ2-1): EAGVVQSPRYKIIEKKQPVAFWCNPISGHNTLYWYLQNLGQGPELLIRYENEEAVDDSQLPKDRFSAERLKGVDSTLKIQPAELGDSAVYLCASSLSPGGNEQFFGPGTRLTVL.